This note documents a single TCR beta chain sequence. Its matching antigen is unknown. These data belong to a study of glioma-infiltrating T cells after dendritic cell vaccination. At the level of the study: Dendritic cells derived from monocytes and pulsed with autologous tumor lysate formed the vaccine. Overall study findings and caveats: Only a small number of patients had complete blood and tumor samples.

The CDR3 sequence is 14 residues long. V was pared by 2 bases and J by 5 bases, with 10 bases between. CDR1 and CDR2 (germline): SGHRS, YFSETQ. Time point meaning: after dendritic cell vaccination, including at tumor progression/relapse. Amplification used 60 V beta primers and 13 J beta primers. The table came from immunoSEQ multiplex PCR; TCRdb's copy has only in-frame clones and leaves some out. Altogether roughly 100,000 clones are present, 85% to 90% being singletons, with the ten largest covering 2.7%. The sequence was collected from a human donor with glioblastoma. The starting material was blood, obtained after dendritic cell vaccination. This chain joins TRBV5-1 and TRBJ1-4; D ambiguous. CDR3: CASSFPGENEKLFF. Written as DNA, the CDR3 is TGCGCCAGCAGCTTCCCGGGAGAGAATGAAAAACTGTTTTTT.